One and the same sample provided the 9 T cell receptor beta chains below, sequenced in a study of T cell responses to AZD1222 COVID-19 vaccine. Here immunoSEQ multiplex PCR was the method, and the copy in TCRdb shows in-frame clones only, minus some. The sample includes about 150,000 clones, 88% of them seen just once. The source was peripheral blood, collected on day 0 of AZD1222 vaccination. These receptor sequences come from an adult in good health.

V is TRBV9 and J is TRBJ1-1; maybe TRBD1 (5 bases). Germline V gene sequence: CDR1 SGDLS, CDR2 YYNGEE. The CDR3 sequence is 15 residues long. Between the trimmed V and J ends, which lost 0 bases and 2 bases, there was a span of 11 bases. The CDR3 DNA is TGTGCCAGCAGCGTAGCCGGGACCGCTAACACTGAAGCTTTCTTT. Its protein product is CASSVAGTANTEAFF.

This chain uses TRBV6-5 with TRBJ1-1; D gene ambiguous. CDR1 is MNHEY, CDR2 SVGAGI, per germline. Between the trimmed V and J ends, which lost 5 bases and 1 base, there was a span of 5 bases. CDR3 length: 12 amino acids. The CDR3 nucleotides read TGTGCCAGCAGTACAGCGAACACTGAAGCTTTCTTT. Its protein product is CASSTANTEAFF.

V is TRBV19 and J is TRBJ2-7; D possibly corresponds to TRBD1 (5 bases). The CDR3 runs to 14 residues. The germline CDR1 and CDR2 sequences are LNHDA and SQIVND (reference sequence). The V gene lost 3 bases and the J gene lost 2 bases, with 11 bases spanning the gap. The CDR3 DNA reads TGTGCCAGTAGTATCTGGGGCCAGACCTACGAGCAGTACTTC. Translating gives CASSIWGQTYEQYF.

In its sample, this clone was seen once. The chain links TRBV24-1 to TRBJ1-1; tentatively, D is TRBD1 (5 bases). Trimming removed 2 bases from V and 3 bases from J, with 12 bases in between. The CDR3 spans 15 residues. CDR1 KGHDR and CDR2 SFDVKD come from the germline V gene. CDR3: CATSDSAGGDTEAFF. CDR3 in DNA: TGTGCCACCAGTGATTCGGCGGGAGGGGACACTGAAGCTTTCTTT.

The chain has TRBV5-5 and TRBJ2-1; D gene uncertain. Germline CDR1 is SGHKS and CDR2 is YYEKEE (reference sequence). The V and J ends lost 4 bases and 7 bases respectively, with 15 bases between them. This CDR3 is 14 amino acids long. CDR3 residues: CASSPPFFLNEQFF. The CDR3 DNA is TGTGCCAGCAGCCCCCCCTTTTTTTTAAATGAGCAGTTCTTC.

The chain links TRBV20-1 to TRBJ1-1, with 10 positions matching TRBD1. The CDR3 sequence is 11 residues long. V lost 3 bases, J lost 10 bases, and 2 bases stayed unmatched. Germline V gene data show CDR1 as DFQATT and CDR2 as SNEGSKA (reference sequence). CDR3 nucleotides: TGCAGTGCTAGTCGGGACAGGGGAGCTTTCTTT. Translated: CSASRDRGAFF.

The chain couples TRBV27 to TRBJ2-5; D call uncertain. V was cut by 2 bases and J by 2 bases, with 6 bases left in between. The CDR3 runs 13 residues. Germline V lookup: CDR1 MNHEY, CDR2 SMNVEV (reference sequence). CDR3 protein: CASSLRRQETQYF. In DNA form, the CDR3 reads TGTGCCAGCAGTTTACGAAGGCAAGAGACCCAGTACTTC.

The CDR3 DNA is TGTGCTAGTGGTGCAGGGACTAGCGGGAGCGGCACAGATACGCAGTATTTT. As protein: CASGAGTSGSGTDTQYF. This rearrangement joins TRBV12-5 to TRBJ2-3, with TRBD2 matching over 14 bases. This CDR3 comprises 17 residues. J gave up 1 base and V 5 bases, and 5 bases lay outside the gene matches. Looked up from germline, CDR1 is LGHNT and CDR2 is FRNRAP.

The rearrangement joins TRBV28 to TRBJ2-7; 8 nucleotides line up with TRBD2. CDR3 length: 14 residues. In germline, CDR1 is MDHEN, CDR2 SYDVKM. The V and J ends lost 6 bases and 11 bases, in that order; junction bases with no gene match: 15. The CDR3 DNA follows: TGTGCCAGCAGGCCGGGACTAGTGCCCGCCCGGGAGTACTTC. It yields the protein CASRPGLVPAREYF.